This note documents a single T cell receptor (beta chain) sequence. This clonotype was recorded at least ten times. Its antigen is currently not known. The record has no base qualities; no much larger clone is one base away. These data originate in a study of spatial heterogeneity in lung cancer (dated by TCRdb to the late 2010s). Background for the entire study: More beta-chain than alpha-chain transcripts were consistently detected, likely reflecting higher beta-chain transcript abundance. In the raw uncorrected reads, each unique combination of TCR and UMI appeared more than ten times on average. In non-small cell lung cancer, the study quantitatively compared TCR alpha and beta repertoires across several tumor regions, matched nontumor lung, and blood. In tumor regions, TCR transcript counts showed a strong correlation with a T cell transcriptional module score from matched bulk RNA-seq. Nonsynonymous mutation counts, determined by whole-exome sequencing of tumor tissue, were related to features of the TCR repertoire. Both alpha and beta chains were TCR-sequenced in samples taken at surgery, namely 220 tumor regions, roughly 64 matched nontumor lung samples and just over 55 PBMC samples.

Paper-wide results and their limitations: A correlation was observed between the number of expanded intratumoral alpha and beta TCRs and the tumor nonsynonymous mutation count. TCR-seq was estimated to cover only approximately 7% of tumor T cells for alpha chains and around 13% for beta chains. Additional single-cell paired TCR alpha and beta sequencing was considered necessary to confirm, at a functional level, the hypothesis that regional TCRs recognize regional mutations. Counts of ubiquitous and regional expanded TCRs correlated with counts of ubiquitous and regional nonsynonymous mutations, respectively.

Libraries were prepared through 5' RACE. For sequencing, a NextSeq 500 was employed. In the TCR library protocol, a unique molecular identifier was attached to each TCR cDNA molecule so that PCR and sequencing errors could be corrected. In the paper's pipeline: TCR identification, UMI-based error correction and CDR3 extraction were performed with Decombinator tools. Expanded TCRs were defined as those above a frequency of 2 per 1,000, corresponding to the top 1% of the tumor frequency distribution. Expanded tumor TCRs were classed as regional if statistically deemed absent (corrected P<0.05) from at least one tumor region, otherwise ubiquitous. Renyi diversity was computed with the R vegan package after each repertoire had been subsampled 100 times to 5,000 TCRs. CDR3 similarity networks were built from amino acid triplet string-kernel similarity, connecting CDR3s with pairwise similarity above 0.82. TCRdb redid the processing of the public reads, applying fastp at Q25 and MiXCR, and retained in-frame beta chains. All rows with the same CDR3 protein become a single entry with the most common DNA and genes. For this entry, the V and J calls and clone size follow TCRdb and not the study's own pipeline. The sample contains under 12,000 distinct CDR3 sequences, roughly 5% of them found a single time. In total, the top ten clones hold 12% of the sample.

Taken with the paper, the label for time point translates to: sample taken at primary tumor resection. The donors were some 72 patients from the lung TRACERx cohort who had early-stage, untreated non-small cell lung cancer. For TCR sequencing, whole RNA was extracted from tumor and nontumor lung tissue, or from cryopreserved PBMC samples, and no cell sorting was done. Only patients for whom sufficient RNA was available from at least two tumor regions were selected for TCR sequencing. Before selection, tumor and adjacent nontumor lung specimens were reviewed by a lung pathologist. This specimen consisted of lung tumor tissue, obtained at surgery. This receptor was taken from a male donor with early-stage non-small cell lung cancer.

CDR3 loop: CASSHSEETQYF. The nucleotide sequence is TGTGCCAGCAGCCATAGTGAAGAGACCCAGTACTTC. The chain couples TRBV11-2 to TRBJ2-5; the D gene assignment is ambiguous. Its CDR3 holds 12 amino acids, cysteine through phenylalanine. The read is trimmed to its CDR3 DNA, 36 bases read in frame from base 1. The junction carries 7 bases between V and J, which are trimmed by 5 bases and 3 bases respectively. The germline V gene sets CDR1 to SGHAT and CDR2 to FQNNGV.